The 23 T cell receptor beta chains below were found in one sample sequenced in a study of T cells after yellow fever vaccination. TCRdb re-analysed the 5' RACE reads in MiXCR, keeping a single row per CDR3 protein. The sample includes around 360,000 distinct CDR3 sequences, around a tenth seen only once; the top ten take 15% to 20%. This material consisted of PBMCs, taken on the day of the first yellow fever vaccination. The receptors were sampled from a man between 18 and 29 years old who received the YFV17D yellow fever vaccine.

The V gene is TRBV4-1, the J gene TRBJ2-5; the match to TRBD2 covers 7 bases. Germline V gives CDR1 MGHRA, CDR2 YSYEKL. The CDR3 loop spans 21 amino acids. Trimming removed 0 bases from V and 2 bases from J; junction bases left unmatched: 21. The CDR3 DNA reads as TGCGCCAGCAGCCAAGATCTACCTGGACTAGGCCAACTCCCTCAACAAGAGACCCAGTACTTC. Translating gives CASSQDLPGLGQLPQQETQYF.

The chain links TRBV28 to TRBJ2-5; D unresolved. V lost 4 bases, J lost 4 bases, and 10 bases lay in between. CDR3 length equals 13 residues. Looked up from germline, CDR1 is MDHEN and CDR2 is SYDVKM. The CDR3 nucleotides are TGTGCCAGCAGTTGGACGAATCGAGAGACCCAGTACTTC. It yields the protein CASSWTNRETQYF. The full variable domain, its missing parts supplied by reference TRBV28 and TRBJ2-5, is DVKVTQSSRYLVKRTGEKVFLECVQDMDHENMFWYRQDPGLGLRLIYFSYDVKMKEKGDIPEGYSVSREKKERFSLILESASTNQTSMYLCASSWTNRETQYFGPGTRLLVL.

This clonotype was seen repeatedly, ten times or more. V is TRBV7-2 and J is TRBJ2-5; tentative D call: TRBD1 (5 bases). V lost 5 bases to trimming and J lost 3 bases, with 10 bases between them. This CDR3 is 13 amino acids long. Germline V gene sequence: CDR1 SGHTA, CDR2 FQGNSA. The CDR3 is CASSGAKKETQYF. The CDR3 region has the DNA TGTGCCAGCAGCGGGGCCAAAAAAGAGACCCAGTACTTC.

The V gene is TRBV18, the J gene TRBJ2-7; no firm D call. V was clipped by 5 bases and J by 1 base, with 12 bases between them. CDR1 KGHSH and CDR2 LQKENI come from the germline V gene. The CDR3 consists of 14 residues. The CDR3 DNA reads TGTGCCAGCTCATACCCCGCCCGGTCCTACGAGCAGTACTTC. It specifies CASSYPARSYEQYF.

This clonotype was seen more than once but under ten times. The chain couples TRBV15 to TRBJ2-7; the match to TRBD2 covers 7 bases. The V gene end was trimmed by 5 bases and the J gene end by 4 bases; junction bases not matched to a gene: 8. In germline, CDR1 is LNHNV, CDR2 YYDKDF (reference sequence). This CDR3 has 14 amino acids. The CDR3 here is CATSPRRGSYEQYV. The CDR3 coding sequence is TGTGCCACCAGCCCCCGGCGGGGGAGTTACGAGCAGTACGTC.

In this sample, this clonotype turned up many times. The V and J genes are TRBV12-3 or TRBV12-4 and TRBJ1-2; 9 nucleotides agree with TRBD1. CDR3 length equals 14 residues. After removal of 6 bases from V and 5 bases from J, the junction contained 7 bases not matched to a gene. The CDR3 protein is CASRGQGRDYGYTF. CDR3 bases: TGTGCCAGCAGAGGACAGGGGAGGGATTATGGCTACACCTTC.

The table lists this clonotype with a few counts. The CDR3 reads CASSPFVTSTDTQYF. CDR3 nucleotides: TGTGCCAGCTCACCATTCGTTACTAGCACAGATACGCAGTATTTT. The V gene is TRBV18, the J gene TRBJ2-3, with D hard to call. V lost 2 bases and J lost 0, with 9 bases in between. The CDR3 runs to 15 residues. In germline, CDR1 is KGHSH, CDR2 LQKENI.

The chain carries TRBV20-1 and TRBJ2-3; possibly TRBD2 for D (5 bases). With 0 bases removed from V and 2 bases from J, the gap between germline ends came to 9 bases. Germline values: CDR1 DFQATT, CDR2 SNEGSKA (reference sequence). The CDR3 sequence is 14 residues long. The CDR3 reads CSARDRTATDTQYF. The CDR3 nucleotides read TGCAGTGCTAGAGACCGGACTGCCACAGATACGCAGTATTTT.

Many counts were recorded for this clonotype. The V call is TRBV6-1, the J call TRBJ1-6; TRBD1 matches at 7 bases. Per the germline V gene, CDR1 is MNHNS and CDR2 is SASEGT. V was pared by 4 bases and J by 3 bases, with 6 bases of the junction left unmatched. The CDR3 has 16 residues. The CDR3 reads CASSVNGQDYNSPLHF. The DNA of the CDR3 is TGTGCCAGCAGTGTGAACGGACAGGACTATAATTCACCCCTCCACTTT.

The chain employs TRBV11-2 and TRBJ2-5, with TRBD2 identical over 15 bases. V shed 3 bases and J 8 bases; nucleotides not matched to a gene: 13. Germline assignment: CDR1 SGHAT and CDR2 FQNNGV. There are 18 residues in the CDR3. The CDR3 sequence is CASSFLFGTSGGPPTQYF. CDR3 DNA sequence: TGTGCCAGCAGCTTCCTCTTTGGGACTAGCGGGGGGCCCCCAACCCAGTACTTC.

V and J are TRBV4-3 and TRBJ2-7, with a possible D match to TRBD2 (6 bases). Looked up from germline, CDR1 is LGHNA and CDR2 is YSLEER. V was clipped by 0 bases and J by 7 bases, with 16 bases between them. The CDR3 runs 15 residues. The CDR3 DNA is TGCGCCAGCAGCCAAGATCCCCGCGGGGCTACGGAGCAGTACTTC. It specifies CASSQDPRGATEQYF.

V is TRBV30 and J is TRBJ1-2; 8 bases match TRBD1. The CDR3 totals 13 residues. The germline V gene encodes CDR1 GTSNPN and CDR2 SVGIG (reference sequence). The ends lost 5 bases at V and 6 bases at J; junction bases unmatched: 8. Here the CDR3 reads CAWETGDSNGYTF. CDR3 sequence (DNA): TGTGCCTGGGAGACAGGGGATTCGAATGGCTACACCTTC.

This clonotype turned up a few times. The chain is built from TRBV28 and TRBJ1-2; TRBD1 matches at 8 bases. Germline-derived CDR1 and CDR2 are MDHEN and SYDVKM. With 3 bases clipped from V and 4 bases from J, the junction kept 7 bases outside the gene matches. The CDR3 spans 15 residues. The CDR3 is CASSFEQGDVYGYTF. The CDR3 nucleotides are TGTGCCAGCAGTTTCGAACAGGGGGATGTCTATGGCTACACCTTC.

This clonotype was counted only a few times. The rearrangement uses TRBV11-2 and TRBJ2-1, with no clear D. The V end lost 2 bases, the J end lost 0 bases, and 20 bases lay between the germline ends. Germline V gene data show CDR1 as SGHAT and CDR2 as FQNNGV. The CDR3 has 19 amino acids. CDR3 sequence reads: CASSLYPKVDESSYNEQFF. CDR3 in DNA: TGTGCCAGCAGCTTATATCCGAAGGTAGATGAAAGCTCCTACAATGAGCAGTTCTTC.

The chain links TRBV6-2 or TRBV6-3 to TRBJ2-5; D is uncertain. The CDR3 runs 14 residues. The V gene lost 2 bases and the J gene lost 5 bases, with 12 bases spanning the gap. Germline CDR1 is MNHEY and CDR2 is SVGEGT. CDR3 sequence (DNA): TGTGCCAGCAGTTACGTTCAGGTCCGGGAGACCCAGTACTTC. Residues: CASSYVQVRETQYF.

This clonotype was counted a few times. The chain joins TRBV6-1 to TRBJ1-4; 7 bases fit TRBD1. The germline V gene encodes CDR1 MNHNS and CDR2 SASEGT. The CDR3 has 14 amino acids. Germline trimming cut 4 bases from V and 12 bases from J; bases unmatched to any gene: 11. The CDR3 protein is CASSAGTADPELFF. The CDR3 coding sequence is TGTGCCAGCAGTGCCGGGACAGCGGACCCTGAACTGTTTTTT.

This clonotype was found a few times. This chain's CDR3 is CASSPYGGAYYNEQFF. CDR3 nucleotide sequence: TGCGCCAGCAGCCCTTACGGGGGGGCCTATTACAATGAGCAGTTCTTC. The chain links TRBV5-1 to TRBJ2-1; TRBD2 matches at 8 bases. After removal of 4 bases from V and 4 bases from J, the junction contained 10 bases not matched to a gene. This CDR3 is 16 amino acids long. Germline-derived CDR1 and CDR2 are SGHRS and YFSETQ.

This chain connects TRBV7-2 to TRBJ1-5; TRBD1 agrees at 9 bases. This CDR3 comprises 15 residues. The V gene's germline CDR1 is SGHTA and CDR2 FQGNSA. The J segment lost 5 bases and the V segment lost 4 bases, leaving 6 bases of the junction unmatched. The CDR3 DNA sequence: TGTGCCAGCAGCTCCGGGACAGGGCGAGATCAGCCCCAGCATTTT. Its protein is CASSSGTGRDQPQHF.

This clonotype appeared a few times. J is TRBJ2-5 and V is TRBV5-1; TRBD2 matches at 9 bases. Germline CDR1 is SGHRS and CDR2 is YFSETQ. This CDR3 spans 14 amino acids. V shed 3 bases, J shed 3 bases, and the junction held 3 bases outside the gene matches. The chain's CDR3 is CASSWRGGEETQYF. CDR3 nucleotides: TGCGCCAGCAGCTGGCGGGGGGGCGAAGAGACCCAGTACTTC.

V usage is TRBV7-3 and J usage is TRBJ2-1; perhaps TRBD1 as D (7 bases). The CDR3 is 17 amino acids. Germline CDR1 SGHTA, CDR2 FQGTGA. V was trimmed by 0 bases and J by 9 bases, leaving 21 bases between them. The CDR3 loop reads CASSLTTGAGLSVEQFF. CDR3 DNA sequence: TGTGCCAGCAGCTTAACTACAGGGGCGGGGTTATCAGTTGAGCAGTTCTTC. The variable domain in full, with the rest retrieved from reference TRBV7-3 and TRBJ2-1, is GAGVSQTPSNKVTEKGKYVELRCDPISGHTALYWYRQSLGQGPEFLIYFQGTGAADDSGLPNDRFFAVRPEGSVSTLKIQRTERGDSAVYLCASSLTTGAGLSVEQFFGPGTRLTVL.

This clonotype was recorded a few times. V is TRBV9 and J is TRBJ1-2; 7 bases are a match to TRBD1. Germline CDR1 reads SGDLS; CDR2 reads YYNGEE. The CDR3 loop spans 13 amino acids. V was pared by 4 bases and J by 5 bases, with 5 bases of the junction left unmatched. The chain's CDR3 is CASSQGQVYGYTF. DNA of the CDR3: TGTGCCAGCAGCCAAGGACAGGTTTATGGCTACACCTTC.

The chain combines TRBV5-8 with TRBJ1-2; a weak D match, TRBD1 (5 bases). CDR3 length equals 15 residues. Germline V gene lookup returns CDR1 SGHTS and CDR2 YDEGEE. V was shortened by 2 bases and J by 8 bases, with 19 bases between the two germline ends. CDR3 in DNA: TGTGCCAGCAGCTTTTTGCTCCCCGGGGGTGGAGGCTACACCTTC. Translated, it gives CASSFLLPGGGGYTF.

This clonotype showed up many times. The chain carries TRBV4-3 and TRBJ2-7; no clear D gene. Trimming removed 0 bases at V and 3 bases at J, with 9 bases between. Germline lookup yields CDR1 LGHNA and CDR2 YSLEER. There are 14 residues in the CDR3. Here the CDR3 reads CASSQDLGYYEQYF. The CDR3 DNA reads TGCGCCAGCAGCCAAGATCTAGGGTACTACGAGCAGTACTTC.